This T cell receptor beta chain was recorded in a study of CD8+ T cells in alopecia areata. Germline CDR1 and CDR2: SNHLY and FYNNEI. V lost 4 bases, J lost 4 bases, and 12 bases stayed unmatched. The CDR3 loop spans 16 amino acids. This clone turned up a few times. Following RNA extraction, reverse transcription yielded cDNA that acted as the sequencing template. Data came from immunoSEQ multiplex PCR; TCRdb stores just in-frame clones and leaves some out. The top ten hold roughly 6.7% of the sample, which has more than 110,000 clones, around 50% seen once. The chain links TRBV2 to TRBJ2-5; 7 nucleotides align to TRBD1. This clonotype was sampled from a human donor with alopecia areata. The sample here was CD4+ T cells sorted from blood, taken at week 0. The CDR3 nucleotides are TGTGCCAGCAGTGCGGAGCACAGGGGAAGGAGAGAGACCCAGTACTTC. Protein sequence: CASSAEHRGRRETQYF.